This TCR beta chain was documented in a study of blood T cell repertoires in COVID-19. Study context: Acute-phase and convalescent COVID-19 samples originated in the United States, Italy and Spain.

Authors' analysis steps: By means of reference gene primer amplification, nucleated cell counts were estimated. Only in-frame clones appear in the TCRdb table, and some are missing; sequencing was by immunoSEQ multiplex PCR. V and J calls and clone size are copied from that table; D and trimming were computed from the DNA. The sample yields about 260,000 clones, around 89% seen once. All enrollees were about 18 to 95 years old and from roughly 26 US areas. Up to 2 weeks before entering the study, exposed participants had met a COVID-19 case. The V gene lost 4 bases and the J gene lost 7 bases, with 21 bases spanning the gap. The CDR3 runs to 15 residues. Germline CDR1 and CDR2: SGHNT and YYREEE (reference sequence).

The clonotype comes from a man aged 50 or older who had been exposed to COVID-19. The specimen sequenced was PBMCs or T cells enriched from blood (not recorded which). The V gene is TRBV5-4, the J gene TRBJ2-7; D gene uncertain. The CDR3 sequence: CASSKSVRLGGEQYF. Written as DNA, the CDR3 is TGTGCCAGCAGCAAAAGTGTCCGGCTCGGCGGAGAGCAGTACTTC.